These 25 T cell receptor beta chains were sequenced from one sample in a study of blood T cell repertoires in COVID-19. Repertoires were generated with immunoSEQ multiplex PCR, while TCRdb's copy carries only in-frame clones and drops some. Of about 140,000 clones listed, 75% to 90% were seen once; the top ten hold roughly 10%. The sequencing sample was made of peripheral blood. The source is a man aged 55 to 70 with active or convalescent COVID-19.

The table lists this clone with a count of one. This chain uses TRBV5-1 with TRBJ2-1; possible D gene TRBD2, 6 bases. The germline V and J ends were trimmed by 1 base and 7 bases, with 12 bases remaining between them. Germline assignment: CDR1 SGHRS and CDR2 YFSETQ. The CDR3 extends over 14 amino acids. The CDR3 DNA sequence: TGCGCCAGCAGCTTGCTACTAGCAGGTAATGAGCAGTTCTTC. As protein: CASSLLLAGNEQFF. The complete variable domain, with remaining parts taken from reference TRBV5-1 and TRBJ2-1, reads KAGVTQTPRYLIKTRGQQVTLSCSPISGHRSVSWYQQTPGQGLQFLFEYFSETQRNKGNFPGRFSGRQFSNSRSEMNVSTLELGDSALYLCASSLLLAGNEQFFGPGTRLTVL.

The gene calls are TRBV30 and TRBJ2-6; 9 nucleotides align to TRBD2. Unmatched junction bases numbered 9, after V lost 3 bases and J lost 0 bases. This CDR3 is 18 amino acids long. The V gene's germline CDR1 is GTSNPN and CDR2 SVGIG (reference sequence). The CDR3 here is CAWSATGLAFSGANVLTF. DNA for the CDR3: TGTGCCTGGAGCGCTACGGGACTAGCCTTCTCTGGGGCCAACGTCCTGACTTTC.

The J gene is TRBJ1-1, the V gene TRBV6-5, with 7 positions matching TRBD1. V shed 4 bases and J 1 base; nucleotides not matched to a gene: 3. The CDR3 runs 14 residues. In germline, CDR1 is MNHEY, CDR2 SVGAGI. CDR3 loop: CASSWGTENTEAFF. The CDR3 nucleotides read TGTGCCAGCAGTTGGGGGACAGAGAACACTGAAGCTTTCTTT.

The chain uses TRBV5-1 and TRBJ1-1; D is possibly TRBD1 (6 bases). The germline V and J ends were trimmed by 2 bases and 6 bases, with 14 bases remaining between them. CDR3 length: 14 residues. CDR1 and CDR2 (germline): SGHRS, YFSETQ. DNA for the CDR3: TGCGCCAGCAGCTTAGGGTTGGACAGTTCTGAAGCTTTCTTT. Residues: CASSLGLDSSEAFF.

V gene TRBV7-2 combines with J gene TRBJ2-1, with 7 nucleotides matching TRBD2. With 5 bases clipped from V and 9 bases from J, the junction kept 10 bases outside the gene matches. This CDR3 comprises 14 residues. Germline values: CDR1 SGHTA, CDR2 FQGNSA. The DNA of the CDR3 is TGTGCCAGCAGCCCCAGAGGACTAGGTCTTGAGCAGTTCTTC. Residues: CASSPRGLGLEQFF. The entire variable domain, with the rest obtained from reference TRBV7-2 and TRBJ2-1, is as follows: GAGVSQSPSNKVTEKGKDVELRCDPISGHTALYWYRQSLGQGLEFLIYFQGNSAPDKSGLPSDRFSAERTGGSVSTLTIQRTQQEDSAVYLCASSPRGLGLEQFFGPGTRLTVL.

The chain carries TRBV11-2 and TRBJ1-2; 8 bases are a match to TRBD1. CDR3 length equals 17 residues. Losses at the gene ends were 4 bases for V and 6 bases for J; bases not matched to a gene: 16. CDR1 SGHAT and CDR2 FQNNGV come from the germline V gene. The CDR3 loop is CASSSLVDRGPWDGYTF. The CDR3 DNA is TGTGCCAGCAGCTCGCTCGTCGACAGGGGCCCCTGGGATGGCTACACCTTC.

The rearrangement links TRBV27 to TRBJ1-2; 10 positions match TRBD1. This CDR3 is built from 15 residues. Unmatched junction bases numbered 15, after V lost 10 bases and J lost 7 bases. CDR1 and CDR2 (germline): MNHEY, SMNVEV (reference sequence). This chain's CDR3 is CATLRPTDRGTGYTF. CDR3 sequence (DNA): TGTGCCACCCTGCGGCCTACGGACAGGGGGACTGGCTACACCTTC.

The genes are TRBV9 and TRBJ2-3; 9 nucleotides line up with TRBD1. Germline CDR1 and CDR2: SGDLS and YYNGEE. V shed 1 base, J shed 3 bases, and the junction held 3 bases outside the gene matches. The CDR3 is 15 amino acids. The CDR3 region is CASSVYRGRTDTQYF. In DNA form, the CDR3 reads TGTGCCAGCAGCGTATACAGGGGGCGAACAGATACGCAGTATTTT.

The chain has TRBV30 and TRBJ1-3, with D possibly matching TRBD1 (6 bases). CDR1 is GTSNPN, CDR2 SVGIG, per germline (reference sequence). This CDR3 spans 15 amino acids. Trimming removed 3 bases at V and 4 bases at J, with 16 bases between. The CDR3 sequence is CAWSPFSGVGNTIYF. Here the CDR3 DNA reads TGTGCCTGGAGCCCGTTTTCAGGGGTCGGAAACACCATATATTTT.

The chain recombines TRBV19 with TRBJ2-3; 13 bases match TRBD2. The germline V gene has CDR1 LNHDA and CDR2 SQIVND (reference sequence). The CDR3 spans 18 residues. V lost 4 bases and J lost 2; bases outside the gene matches: 9. CDR3 DNA: TGTGCCAGTAGTACTCGACTAGCGGGAGGTCAAATCACAGATACGCAGTATTTT. Protein sequence: CASSTRLAGGQITDTQYF. The complete variable domain, with remaining parts taken from reference TRBV19 and TRBJ2-3, reads DGGITQSPKYLFRKEGQNVTLSCEQNLNHDAMYWYRQDPGQGLRLIYYSQIVNDFQKGDIAEGYSVSREKKESFPLTVTSAQKNPTAFYLCASSTRLAGGQITDTQYFGPGTRLTVL.

The chain has TRBV6-5 and TRBJ2-7; 9 positions agree with TRBD1. The CDR3 loop spans 13 amino acids. J gave up 6 bases and V 4 bases, and 4 bases lay outside the gene matches. The germline CDR1 and CDR2 sequences are MNHEY and SVGAGI. The CDR3 DNA is TGTGCCAGCAGTTTGGACAGGGGATCCGAGCAGTACTTC. It is translated as CASSLDRGSEQYF.

V usage is TRBV5-1 and J usage is TRBJ2-1; D is unresolved. Looked up from germline, CDR1 is SGHRS and CDR2 is YFSETQ. The V end lost 0 bases, the J end lost 10 bases, and 11 bases lay between the germline ends. The CDR3 has 13 residues. CDR3 nucleotide sequence: TGCGCCAGCAGCTTGGCTTCCCGCAGGGAGCAGTTCTTC. Residues: CASSLASRREQFF.

J is TRBJ2-3 and V is TRBV6-2 or TRBV6-3; D remains unclear. CDR3 length: 15 amino acids. V was cut by 0 bases and J by 2 bases, with 9 bases left in between. Looked up from germline, CDR1 is MNHEY and CDR2 is SVGEGT. The CDR3 loop reads CASSYSWQNTDTQYF. The CDR3 DNA sequence: TGTGCCAGCAGTTACTCGTGGCAGAACACAGATACGCAGTATTTT.

The chain is built from TRBV6-6 and TRBJ2-7; 14 bases match TRBD2. V shed 5 bases and J 1 base; nucleotides not matched to a gene: 13. The germline V gene has CDR1 MNHNY and CDR2 SVGAGI (reference sequence). The length of the CDR3 is 19 residues. The CDR3 DNA reads as TGTGCCAGCAGTCGCCTGGGACTAGCGGGAGCCGAACTATCCTACGAGCAGTACTTC. As protein: CASSRLGLAGAELSYEQYF.

V gene TRBV6-2 or TRBV6-3 combines with J gene TRBJ1-5, with 7 positions matching TRBD1. CDR1 MNHEY and CDR2 SVGEGT come from the germline V gene. Losses at the gene ends were 6 bases for V and 2 bases for J; bases not matched to a gene: 16. There are 18 residues in the CDR3. The CDR3 nucleotides are TGTGCCAGCAGCAGCAAAACTAAAAGAGGGGGCGGCAATCAGCCCCAGCATTTT. This codes for CASSSKTKRGGGNQPQHF.

The CDR3 is CASSPVAGSRAYGYTF. The CDR3 DNA follows: TGTGCCAGCAGCCCAGTTGCAGGGTCCCGAGCTTATGGCTACACCTTC. The rearrangement links TRBV7-9 to TRBJ1-2; tentative D call: TRBD1 (5 bases). Germline loops: CDR1 SEHNR, CDR2 FQNEAQ (reference sequence). The CDR3 is 16 residues long. V lost 5 bases to trimming and J lost 5 bases, with 21 bases between them. The whole variable domain, remainder taken from reference TRBV7-9 and TRBJ1-2, is DTGVSQNPRHKITKRGQNVTFRCDPISEHNRLYWYRQTLGQGPEFLTYFQNEAQLEKSRLLSDRFSAERPKGSFSTLEIQRTEQGDSAMYLCASSPVAGSRAYGYTFGSGTRLTVV.

J is TRBJ1-6 and V is TRBV27; 12 bases map to TRBD1. Looked up from germline, CDR1 is MNHEY and CDR2 is SMNVEV (reference sequence). J was trimmed by 0 bases and V by 6 bases; bases with no gene match: 12. CDR3 length: 20 amino acids. CDR3 nucleotide sequence: TGTGCCAGCAGAACCTTTGGGGACAGGGGGCGCAGCTCCTATAATTCACCCCTCCACTTT. Protein: CASRTFGDRGRSSYNSPLHF.

The chain links TRBV29-1 to TRBJ2-3; 9 nucleotides match TRBD1. The germline V gene has CDR1 SQVTM and CDR2 ANQGSEA. With V trimmed by 6 bases and J by 0 bases, 4 bases remained unmatched. This CDR3 has 14 amino acids. As DNA, the CDR3 is TGCAGCGTCCGGACAGGGGCTAGCACAGATACGCAGTATTTT. Translation: CSVRTGASTDTQYF.

The J gene is TRBJ2-2, the V gene TRBV19; 11 nucleotides agree with TRBD2. Germline V CDR1 and CDR2: LNHDA, SQIVND (reference sequence). This CDR3 is 16 amino acids long. Germline trimming cut 6 bases from V and 3 bases from J; bases unmatched to any gene: 6. This chain's CDR3 is CASRRDSGRDTGELFF. CDR3 in DNA: TGTGCCAGTAGGCGGGATAGCGGGAGGGACACCGGGGAGCTGTTTTTT.

A few counts support this clone. V and J are TRBV9 and TRBJ1-1, with D perhaps TRBD1 (6 bases). The germline gives CDR1 SGDLS, CDR2 YYNGEE. The CDR3 is 14 residues long. The V and J ends lost 0 bases and 3 bases respectively, with 9 bases between them. The CDR3, as DNA: TGTGCCAGCAGCGTAGAGGGGGGGCACACTGAAGCTTTCTTT. Amino acid sequence: CASSVEGGHTEAFF.

V usage is TRBV6-4 and J usage is TRBJ2-3; 7 positions match TRBD1. V shed 6 bases and J 3 bases; nucleotides not matched to a gene: 12. Per germline, CDR1 MRHNA and CDR2 SNTAGT. This CDR3 region has 16 residues. The DNA for the CDR3 is TGTGCCAGCAGCGAGGGCCTGACAGGGTGGACAGATACGCAGTATTTT. This translates into CASSEGLTGWTDTQYF.

The chain couples TRBV15 to TRBJ2-3, with D possibly matching TRBD1 (6 bases). The CDR3 is made up of 16 amino acids. Trimming stripped 1 base from V and 0 bases from J, with 11 bases between. Germline V gene lookup returns CDR1 LNHNV and CDR2 YYDKDF (reference sequence). CDR3 DNA sequence: TGTGCCACCAGCAGAGGTTTACAGGGAAGCACAGATACGCAGTATTTT. Protein: CATSRGLQGSTDTQYF.

In its sample, this clone was seen a few times. V is TRBV24-1 and J is TRBJ2-5; tentatively, D is TRBD1 (5 bases). This CDR3 has 15 amino acids. Germline V gene data show CDR1 as KGHDR and CDR2 as SFDVKD. The V end lost 5 bases, the J end lost 4 bases, and 16 bases lay between the germline ends. CDR3 region: CATSGNGQGRETQYF. CDR3 DNA: TGTGCCACCAGTGGCAACGGGCAGGGCAGAGAGACCCAGTACTTC.

The chain recombines TRBV7-4 with TRBJ2-5, with 7 bases matching TRBD2. This CDR3 region has 16 residues. V shed 4 bases and J 0 bases; nucleotides not matched to a gene: 8. CDR1 and CDR2 (germline): SGHVT, SQSDAQ. This CDR3 is CASSSGGGENQETQYF. CDR3 sequence (DNA): TGTGCCAGCAGCTCAGGTGGGGGGGAAAACCAAGAGACCCAGTACTTC.

The V and J genes are TRBV6-2 or TRBV6-3 and TRBJ2-1, with 11 bases lining up with TRBD2. There are 19 residues in the CDR3. From germline, CDR1 is MNHEY and CDR2 SVGEGT. The V segment lost 4 bases and the J segment 0 bases; nucleotides outside the gene matches: 11. Here the CDR3 DNA reads TGTGCCAGCAGTTCCCCCCTAGCGGGAGGCAGGAGCTCCTACAATGAGCAGTTCTTC. Amino acids: CASSSPLAGGRSSYNEQFF.